This T cell receptor (beta chain) was captured in a study of beta chain features in type 1 diabetes listed by TCRdb under 2018. Background on the whole study: Patients and healthy donors did not differ in mean age, gender distribution, total cell number or subset yield. A total of 85 million to 110 million sorted cells were examined across all samples, and RNA yield correlated strongly with the number of cells per subset. The study compared TCRB repertoires of sorted circulating CD4+ T cell subsets between recently diagnosed type 1 diabetes patients and matched healthy donors. Regulatory and stem cell-like memory subsets were obtained from only 8 patients and roughly 8 healthy donors, while naive and central memory subsets were obtained from all 28 donors. Findings and caveats that apply to the study as a whole: Naive, central memory and regulatory TCRB repertoires appeared to be more alike among patients than among healthy donors. In all four CD4+ subsets, TCRB CDR3 length was moderately but significantly shorter in type 1 diabetes patients. Because cDNA rather than genomic DNA was sequenced, highly expressing activated cells could have been over-represented, although no difference in activation and CD3 levels was found between groups. At VDJ recombination sites, type 1 diabetes patients had fewer insertions and more deleted nucleotides, which implies abnormalities in thymic rearrangement. PCR may preferentially amplify shorter templates, but because patient and control samples were amplified and corrected together, any resulting skew would affect both groups equally. HLA sub-analyses involved small numbers of individuals, so any influence of HLA type on TCRB rearrangement remained unresolved.

Each donor gave one peripheral blood draw, averaging roughly 0.11 L, which was collected into heparinised tubes. A BD FACSAria II and a panel including CD45RO, CCR7, CD25, CD127, CD95 and CD27 were used to sort naive, central memory, regulatory and stem cell-like memory CD4+ T cells. All sorted populations exceeded 95% purity. PBMCs were isolated right away by Lymphoprep density gradient centrifugation and were stained directly, without culture. Samples were stained and sorted in pairs, with one healthy donor and one patient per experiment, so that batch effects were minimized. Details on this clone: The specificity of this receptor is unknown. No base quality values were provided; no much bigger clone lies one nucleotide off.

The germline V gene specifies MDHEN as CDR1 and SYDVKM as CDR2. Inclusive of the bounding cysteine and phenylalanine, the CDR3 is 14 residues long. The retained sequence is limited to the CDR3, 42 bases, with the frame set at the first base. The junction shows trimming of 5 bases on V and 4 bases on J, and the gene matches do not reach 8 bases of it. All of the isolated RNA was reverse transcribed with the High Capacity cDNA Reverse Transcription Kit, so expressed TCRB transcripts were sequenced. Naive, central memory and regulatory T cell samples underwent deep immunoSEQ sequencing, averaging roughly 3.4 million total reads per sample. Sorted cells were lysed in RLT buffer and RNA was extracted with DNase-treated RNeasy Micro or Mini kits, depending on cell number. Each cell subset was processed on its own to prevent cross-contamination, while patient and healthy donor samples were processed together. The immunoSEQ multiplex PCR was used to amplify TCRB sequences from cDNA, yielding 87-bp fragments that span the CDR3 region. Sequencing of the amplicons was performed on the Illumina HiSeq platform. The study's processing was this. PCR bias was corrected computationally using synthetic template baselines, and reads within Hamming distance 2 were collapsed, with unmergeable singletons discarded. Reads were aligned against IMGT so that V, D and J genes, CDR3 length and insertions or deletions at six rearrangement sites could be assigned. Within each subset, clonotype counts were normalized to sorted cell number, and only after that were true diversity and Gini coefficients computed with the tcR R package. The overlap coefficient, calculated on TCRB nucleotide sequences, was used to measure repertoire sharing. Out-of-frame TCRB sequences from naive cells were analyzed as a proxy for the pre-selection repertoire. Imported from immuneACCESS, the table was reduced by TCRdb to in-frame sequences with V and J called. These copies leave out some clones; in studies compared against another copy, an unresolved V gene accounts for under half, and the cause of the remainder is not known. From that table come the V and J calls and clone size; the DNA was used to work out D and trimming. The sample includes about 400,000 clones, with around 12% observed a single time. Around 0.01% of the sample comes from the top ten.

Material for sequencing was naive CD4+ T cells from blood. What the cell subset or site label conveys for this sample: true naive CD4+ T cells. The sequence was obtained from a young woman with type 1 diabetes. The V gene is TRBV28 and the J gene is TRBJ2-7, with 7 middle bases fitting TRBD1. The DNA sequence is as follows: TGTGCCAGCAGTGGGGACAGATTTTTTTACGAGCAGTACTTC. Its coded protein is CASSGDRFFYEQYF.